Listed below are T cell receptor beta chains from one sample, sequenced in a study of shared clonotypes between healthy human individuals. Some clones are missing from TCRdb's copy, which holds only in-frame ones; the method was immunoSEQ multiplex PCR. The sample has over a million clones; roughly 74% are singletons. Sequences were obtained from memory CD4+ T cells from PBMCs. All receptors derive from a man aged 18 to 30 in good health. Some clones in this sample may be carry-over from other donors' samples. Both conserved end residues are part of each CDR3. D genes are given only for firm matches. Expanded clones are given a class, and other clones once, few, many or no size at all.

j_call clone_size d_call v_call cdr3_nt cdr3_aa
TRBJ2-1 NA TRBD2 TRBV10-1 TGCGCCAGCAGTGAGTCTCTAGCGGGGTACAATGAGCAGTTCTTC CASSESLAGYNEQFF
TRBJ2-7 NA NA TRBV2 TGTGCCAGCACCCAATTAGGGGTCTCCTACGAGCAGTACTTC CASTQLGVSYEQYF
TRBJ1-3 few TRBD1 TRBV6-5 TGTGCCAGCAGTTACTTCGGGACAGCTGGAAACACCATATATTTT CASSYFGTAGNTIYF
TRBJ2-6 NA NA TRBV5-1 TGCGCCAGCAACACAGGTAACTCTGGGGCCAACGTCCTGACTTTC CASNTGNSGANVLTF
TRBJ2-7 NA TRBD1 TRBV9 TGTGCAAACGAGGGGGACAGGGCTTACGAGCAGTACTTC CANEGDRAYEQYF
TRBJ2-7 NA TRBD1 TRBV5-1 TGCGCCAGCAGCTCGAGACAGGGATCGGGCGAGCAGTACTTC CASSSRQGSGEQYF
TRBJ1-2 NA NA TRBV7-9 TGTGCCAGCAGCTTATTCGAGGAAGGGTCTGGCTACACCTTC CASSLFEEGSGYTF
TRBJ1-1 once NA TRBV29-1 TGCAGCGTTGGGGCGACTACTGAAGCTTTCTTT CSVGATTEAFF
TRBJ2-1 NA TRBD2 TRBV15 TGTGCCACCAGCAGAGGGACTAGCGGGGCGATAAATGAGCAGTTCTTC CATSRGTSGAINEQFF
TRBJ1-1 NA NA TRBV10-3 TGTGCCATCAGTGGGTGGGGCACTGAAGCTTTCTTT CAISGWGTEAFF
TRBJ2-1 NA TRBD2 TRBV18 TGTGCCAGCTCACCATTGCCTAGCGGATCTAGTGAGCAGTTCTTC CASSPLPSGSSEQFF
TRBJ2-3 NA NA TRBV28 TGTGCCAGCCTTTCCACAGATACGCAGTATTTT CASLSTDTQYF
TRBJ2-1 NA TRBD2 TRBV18 TGTGCCAGCTCACCACCCAGGGCTAGCGGGAGTTGGTATGAGCAGTTCTTC CASSPPRASGSWYEQFF
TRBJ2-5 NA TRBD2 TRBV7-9 TGTGCCAGCAGCTTAGTTACGGGAGGTAAAGAGACCCAGTACTTC CASSLVTGGKETQYF
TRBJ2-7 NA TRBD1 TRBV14 TGTGCCAGCAGCCGAGAAAGGGGACAGGGGGCGTCCTACGAGCAGTACTTC CASSRERGQGASYEQYF
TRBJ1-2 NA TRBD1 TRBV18 TGTGCCAGCTCACCAGTAATTGGACAGGGGGCGCGTGGCTACACCTTC CASSPVIGQGARGYTF
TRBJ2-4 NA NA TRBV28 TGTGCCATCCTAGGGACCGGGACCTCCCTAGCCAAAAACATTCAGTACTTC CAILGTGTSLAKNIQYF
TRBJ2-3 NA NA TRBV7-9 TGTGCCAGCAGCTTAGTTCCAGATACGCAGTATTTT CASSLVPDTQYF
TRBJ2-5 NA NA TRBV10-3 TGTGCCATCAGTGAGGGTGGGGACCTCCAAGAGACCCAGTACTTC CAISEGGDLQETQYF
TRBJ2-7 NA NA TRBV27 TGTGCCAGCAGTTCAACGAAAACCCACCTGGGCGCCAGGTACGAGCAGTACTTC CASSSTKTHLGARYEQYF
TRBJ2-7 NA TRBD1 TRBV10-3 TGTGCCATCAGTGAGGGACAGGGGGCGCACGAGCAGTACTTC CAISEGQGAHEQYF
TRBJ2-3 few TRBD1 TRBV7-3 TGTGCCAGCAGCTTATCCGCCGGGACAGGGGCAGATACGCAGTATTTT CASSLSAGTGADTQYF
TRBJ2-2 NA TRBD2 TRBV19 TGTGCCAGTAGTATAGCCCTAGCGGGAGTCCTAATCTCGGGGACCGGGGAGCTGTTTTTT CASSIALAGVLISGTGELFF
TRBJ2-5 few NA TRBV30 TGTGCCTGGAGCGCCAACATCCGGGAGACCCAGTACTTC CAWSANIRETQYF
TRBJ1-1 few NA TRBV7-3 TGTGCCAGCAGCTTAGCGGTGGGCACTGAAGCTTTCTTT CASSLAVGTEAFF
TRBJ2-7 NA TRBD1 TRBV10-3 TGTGCCATCAGGAGACAGGGGGGACGCTACGAGCAGTACTTC CAIRRQGGRYEQYF
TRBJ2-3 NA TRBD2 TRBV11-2 TGTGCCAGCAGCACCCGACTAGCGGCAGATACGCAGTATTTT CASSTRLAADTQYF
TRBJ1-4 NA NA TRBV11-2 TGTGCCAGCAGCCCAAGGATCGGGGAACTGTTTTTT CASSPRIGELFF
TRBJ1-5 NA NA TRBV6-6 TGTGCCAGCAGTTATGGCACAGTCCGGAATAATCAGCCCCAGCATTTT CASSYGTVRNNQPQHF
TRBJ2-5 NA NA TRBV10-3 TGTGCCATCAGTGAGTCACTAGGGAGAGAGACCCAGTACTTC CAISESLGRETQYF
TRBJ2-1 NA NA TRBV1 TGCACCAGCAGCAAGGAAAGCTCCTCGGGCAATGAGCAGTTCTTC CTSSKESSSGNEQFF
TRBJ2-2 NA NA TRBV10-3 TGTGCCATCAGGACCGACGAACGGGCCACCGGGGAGCTGTTTTTT CAIRTDERATGELFF
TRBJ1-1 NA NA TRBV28 TGTGCCAGCAGTCCGGGCGGAGCGGCGAACACTGAAGCTTTCTTT CASSPGGAANTEAFF
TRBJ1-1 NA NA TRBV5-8 TGTGCCAGCAGCTTGGTTTCCCCACGGGGCGGTCGGACTGAAGCTTTCTTT CASSLVSPRGGRTEAFF
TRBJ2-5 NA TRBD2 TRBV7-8 TGTGCCAGCAGCACAGGGCGTGCAGCGGGAGTACAAGAGACCCAGTACTTC CASSTGRAAGVQETQYF
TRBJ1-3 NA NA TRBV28 TGTGCCAGCAGTTTAAACGCTGGAAACACCATATATTTT CASSLNAGNTIYF
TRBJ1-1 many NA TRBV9 TGTGCCAGCAGCGTAGATGTGGAGGGCACTGAAGCTTTCTTT CASSVDVEGTEAFF
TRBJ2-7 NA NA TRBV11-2 TGTGCCAGCAGCCCTGGTGCAGTTACGGTTGGCTACGAGCAGTACTTC CASSPGAVTVGYEQYF
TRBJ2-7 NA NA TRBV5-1 TGCGCCAGCAGCTCCTTAATGGGCCCCTACGAGCAGTACTTC CASSSLMGPYEQYF
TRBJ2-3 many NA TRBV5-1 TGCGCCAGCAGCTGGGCACTGACGGGGATCACAGATACGCAGTATTTT CASSWALTGITDTQYF
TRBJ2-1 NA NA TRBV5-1 TGCGCCAGCAGCTTTTCCGGGACCATGAATGAGCAGTTCTTC CASSFSGTMNEQFF